These T cell receptor beta chains were read from a single sample in a study of blood T cell repertoires in COVID-19. Here immunoSEQ multiplex PCR was the method, and the copy in TCRdb shows in-frame clones only, minus some. The sample yields 300,000 or so clones, 75% to 90% seen once. The sequenced sample was peripheral blood. These receptors all come from a woman between 40 and 50 years old who had recovered from COVID-19. The CDR3 runs from the conserved cysteine through the conserved F or W. Each record gives: clone size, V gene, D gene, J gene, CDR3 DNA, CDR3 protein. D genes are given only for firm matches. Rows give clone size only sometimes, using once, few, many, or a class for an expanded clone.

size: NA
V: TRBV7-7
D: NA
J: TRBJ2-3
DNA: TGTGCTAGCAGCCCGACAGCATCACCAACAGATACGCAGTATTTT
CDR3: CASSPTASPTDTQYF

size: NA
V: TRBV10-3
D: TRBD1
J: TRBJ1-1
DNA: TGTGCCATCAGTGATTTGACAGGGAGGAGCACTGAAGCTTTCTTT
CDR3: CAISDLTGRSTEAFF

size: NA
V: TRBV29-1
D: NA
J: TRBJ2-6
DNA: TGCAGCGTCTCTCGTCCTGGGGCCAACGTCCTGACTTTC
CDR3: CSVSRPGANVLTF

size: NA
V: TRBV6-5
D: NA
J: TRBJ2-3
DNA: TGTGCCAGCAGTTGGGCGAGACGCGGCACAGATACGCAGTATTTT
CDR3: CASSWARRGTDTQYF

size: once
V: TRBV19
D: NA
J: TRBJ1-1
DNA: TGTGCCAGTAGTATCCGGGCAGGGAGGATTGGAAACACTGAAGCTTTCTTT
CDR3: CASSIRAGRIGNTEAFF

size: NA
V: TRBV9
D: TRBD1
J: TRBJ2-3
DNA: TGTGCCAGCAGCATTACCGGGACAGGGGTCTTCACAGATACGCAGTATTTT
CDR3: CASSITGTGVFTDTQYF

size: NA
V: TRBV3-1/TRBV3-2
D: NA
J: TRBJ2-5
DNA: TGTGCCAGCAGCCAAGGGGAGGTCTTAGCTGTTAAAGAGACCCAGTACTTC
CDR3: CASSQGEVLAVKETQYF

size: few
V: TRBV9
D: TRBD2
J: TRBJ2-7
DNA: TGTGCCAGCAGCCTGGGACTAGCGGGGTACGAGCAGTACTTC
CDR3: CASSLGLAGYEQYF

size: NA
V: TRBV2
D: NA
J: TRBJ1-2
DNA: TGTGCCAGCAGTGAACGGGGGAACTATGGCTACACCTTC
CDR3: CASSERGNYGYTF

size: NA
V: TRBV20-1
D: TRBD1
J: TRBJ2-7
DNA: TGCAGTGCTGGTGGACAGGAGGACTTCTCCTACGAGCAGTACTTC
CDR3: CSAGGQEDFSYEQYF

size: NA
V: TRBV28
D: NA
J: TRBJ2-7
DNA: TGTGCCAGCAGTTTCCTTAAGGCGGGCTACGAGCAGTACTTC
CDR3: CASSFLKAGYEQYF

size: NA
V: TRBV2
D: NA
J: TRBJ1-2
DNA: TGTGCCAGCAGGGGAGGGTACTATGGCTACACCTTC
CDR3: CASRGGYYGYTF

size: NA
V: TRBV10-3
D: NA
J: TRBJ1-2
DNA: TGTGCCATCAGGAAATCGACAGAAACTAACTATGGCTACACCTTC
CDR3: CAIRKSTETNYGYTF

size: NA
V: TRBV9
D: NA
J: TRBJ1-2
DNA: TGTGCCAGCAGCACGCACCAGGGGAACTATGGCTACACCTTC
CDR3: CASSTHQGNYGYTF

size: NA
V: TRBV4-1
D: TRBD1
J: TRBJ1-5
DNA: TGCGCCAGCAGCCCACGGGACAGGCAGACGACACAGCCCCAGCATTTT
CDR3: CASSPRDRQTTQPQHF

size: NA
V: TRBV5-5
D: NA
J: TRBJ2-7
DNA: TGTGCCAGCAGCCTTCTGCGGGGATCCTACGAGCAGTACTTC
CDR3: CASSLLRGSYEQYF

size: NA
V: TRBV27
D: NA
J: TRBJ1-2
DNA: TGTGCCAGCAGTTGGTCGGGGGACTATGGCTACACCTTC
CDR3: CASSWSGDYGYTF

size: NA
V: TRBV18
D: NA
J: TRBJ1-2
DNA: TGTGCCAGCTCACCGGCAGGACACCCCTATCCAACTTTCTATGGCTACACCTTC
CDR3: CASSPAGHPYPTFYGYTF

size: NA
V: TRBV7-8
D: TRBD1
J: TRBJ1-2
DNA: TGTGCCAGCAGCTTAGGGGTTTCGGACAGGGACTATGGCTACACCTTC
CDR3: CASSLGVSDRDYGYTF

size: NA
V: TRBV7-9
D: TRBD1
J: TRBJ1-1
DNA: TGTGCCAGCAGCTACAGGGGGCCTAACACTGAAGCTTTCTTT
CDR3: CASSYRGPNTEAFF

size: NA
V: TRBV3-1/TRBV3-2
D: NA
J: TRBJ1-2
DNA: TGTGCCAGCAGCCAAGAGAGACAGAACTATGGCTACACCTTC
CDR3: CASSQERQNYGYTF

size: NA
V: TRBV19
D: NA
J: TRBJ2-3
DNA: TGTGCCAGTAGTATGGACAGTCGCTCTAGCACAGATACGCAGTATTTT
CDR3: CASSMDSRSSTDTQYF

size: NA
V: TRBV30
D: TRBD2
J: TRBJ2-2
DNA: TGTGCCTGGAGCCCGGGACTAGCGGACACCGGGGAGCTGTTTTTT
CDR3: CAWSPGLADTGELFF

size: NA
V: TRBV19
D: NA
J: TRBJ1-1
DNA: TGTGCCAGTAGTATGCAGGGGATGTACTCTGAAGCTTTCTTT
CDR3: CASSMQGMYSEAFF

size: NA
V: TRBV18
D: NA
J: TRBJ1-1
DNA: TGTGCCAGCTCACCACCGAGGAGGGGCGCGAGCACTGAAGCTTTCTTT
CDR3: CASSPPRRGASTEAFF

size: once
V: TRBV21-1
D: NA
J: TRBJ1-1
DNA: TGTGCCAGCAGCCCCCCCTTATCCGTATATGGGGGGACTGAAGCTTTCTTT
CDR3: CASSPPLSVYGGTEAFF

size: NA
V: TRBV9
D: TRBD1
J: TRBJ1-4
DNA: TGTGCCAGCAGCGAACAGGGGGCAGGTGAAAAACTGTTTTTT
CDR3: CASSEQGAGEKLFF

size: NA
V: TRBV9
D: NA
J: TRBJ2-2
DNA: TGTGCCAGCAGCGTGGGGGGGAACACCGGGGAGCTGTTTTTT
CDR3: CASSVGGNTGELFF

size: NA
V: TRBV4-1
D: NA
J: TRBJ1-2
DNA: TGCGCCAGCAGCCAAGTACCCTCTAAGGGCTACACCTTC
CDR3: CASSQVPSKGYTF

size: NA
V: TRBV10-2
D: NA
J: TRBJ1-6
DNA: TGCGCCAGCAGTGATTTTTCCACGCAGCAGGCTAATTCACCCCTCCACTTT
CDR3: CASSDFSTQQANSPLHF

size: NA
V: TRBV3-1/TRBV3-2
D: NA
J: TRBJ2-6
DNA: TGTGCCAGCGCCAGGGGGGCCGGGGCCAACGTCCTGACTTTC
CDR3: CASARGAGANVLTF

size: NA
V: TRBV9
D: TRBD1
J: TRBJ2-5
DNA: TGTGCCAGCAGCGTAGGAGGGGGCGATGGGGAGACCCAGTACTTC
CDR3: CASSVGGGDGETQYF

size: NA
V: TRBV5-4
D: NA
J: TRBJ2-3
DNA: TGTGCCAGCAGCCTCCGCGAGGGTGGCACAGATACGCAGTATTTT
CDR3: CASSLREGGTDTQYF

size: NA
V: TRBV19
D: TRBD1
J: TRBJ2-2
DNA: TGTGCCAGTAGCTGGGACAGGGAAGCCGGGGAGCTGTTTTTT
CDR3: CASSWDREAGELFF

size: NA
V: TRBV6-6
D: TRBD1
J: TRBJ2-3
DNA: TGTGCCAGCAGGCCCGGACAGGACCCCTACCTGGATACGCAGTATTTT
CDR3: CASRPGQDPYLDTQYF

size: NA
V: TRBV19
D: TRBD1
J: TRBJ1-2
DNA: TGTGCCAGTAGTTACCGGGACAGGGCGCTCGATGGCTACACCTTC
CDR3: CASSYRDRALDGYTF

size: NA
V: TRBV6-6
D: TRBD1
J: TRBJ2-7
DNA: TGTGCCAGCAGCGTTGGACAGGGACTGGGGCAGTACTTC
CDR3: CASSVGQGLGQYF

size: NA
V: TRBV5-1
D: TRBD2
J: TRBJ2-7
DNA: TGCGCCAGCAGCTTCGGGACTAGCGGGACCCCGAACTCCTACGAGCAGTACTTC
CDR3: CASSFGTSGTPNSYEQYF

size: NA
V: TRBV2
D: NA
J: TRBJ1-6
DNA: TGTGCCAGCAGTGATCGGCAGGGGAGCTCCTATAATTCACCCCTCCACTTT
CDR3: CASSDRQGSSYNSPLHF

size: NA
V: TRBV14
D: TRBD1
J: TRBJ2-1
DNA: TGTGCCAGCAGCCAAGAGACAGGGGAGGACTACAATGAGCAGTTCTTC
CDR3: CASSQETGEDYNEQFF

size: once
V: TRBV9
D: TRBD1
J: TRBJ1-1
DNA: TGTGCCAGCAGCCCGGGACAGCCTAACACTGAAGCTTTCTTT
CDR3: CASSPGQPNTEAFF

size: NA
V: TRBV6-4
D: NA
J: TRBJ2-3
DNA: TGTGCCAGCAGTGCATCTTTTAGTGGTAGCACAGATACGCAGTATTTT
CDR3: CASSASFSGSTDTQYF

size: NA
V: TRBV18
D: NA
J: TRBJ1-2
DNA: TGTGCCAGCTCACAGAACAGGGAAGTAAACGATGGCTACACCTTC
CDR3: CASSQNREVNDGYTF

size: NA
V: TRBV5-1
D: TRBD1
J: TRBJ2-6
DNA: TGCGCCAGCAGCTTGGTAGGGACAGGAGCTGGGGCCAACGTCCTGACTTTC
CDR3: CASSLVGTGAGANVLTF

size: few
V: TRBV5-1
D: TRBD1
J: TRBJ1-4
DNA: TGCGCCAGCAGCTTGGGACAGGGGAACTTAGGTGAAAAACTGTTTTTT
CDR3: CASSLGQGNLGEKLFF

size: NA
V: TRBV11-2
D: NA
J: TRBJ1-1
DNA: TGTGCCAGCAGCTTAGGGCCCGAGAACACTGAAGCTTTCTTT
CDR3: CASSLGPENTEAFF

size: NA
V: TRBV9
D: NA
J: TRBJ2-7
DNA: TGTGCCAGCAGCGTAACTACAGGGAGTTTGGGCGAGCAGTACTTC
CDR3: CASSVTTGSLGEQYF

size: NA
V: TRBV5-5
D: NA
J: TRBJ2-3
DNA: TGTGCCAGCAGCTTACGGGATAGCACAGATACGCAGTATTTT
CDR3: CASSLRDSTDTQYF

size: NA
V: TRBV18
D: TRBD1
J: TRBJ2-1
DNA: TGTGCCAGCTCACCATGGACAGGGAGTAACTACAATGAGCAGTTCTTC
CDR3: CASSPWTGSNYNEQFF

size: NA
V: TRBV18
D: NA
J: TRBJ1-2
DNA: TGTGCCAGCTCAGAACGGACAGTTAACTATGGCTACACCTTC
CDR3: CASSERTVNYGYTF

size: NA
V: TRBV3-1/TRBV3-2
D: TRBD1
J: TRBJ2-7
DNA: TGTGCCAGCAGCCAAAGTTTTACAGGGGGCTACGAGCAGTACTTC
CDR3: CASSQSFTGGYEQYF

size: NA
V: TRBV5-3
D: TRBD2
J: TRBJ2-4
DNA: TGTGCCAGAAGCTTGGAGGGGCTAGCGGGGGGCACGTCCCTCCAAAACATTCAGTACTTC
CDR3: CARSLEGLAGGTSLQNIQYF